This note documents a single TCR beta chain sequence. Antigen: not known. The data stem from a study of OX40 agonist ivuxolimab in advanced cancers. Study background: The drug used for patients, ivuxolimab, was an agonistic anti-OX40 (CD134) antibody. Those treated in dose escalation had hepatocellular carcinoma, melanoma, renal cell cancer or head and neck cancer.

Method: immunoSEQ multiplex PCR; TCRdb's copy keeps in-frame clones and lacks some. The sample lists roughly 77,000 clones, more than 65% occurring once. Blood sampling took place at baseline, cycle 4 day 1, and cycle 7 day 1. Study-wide results and caveats: By week 6 at 0.1 to 3.0 mg/kg, blood CD4+ and CD8+ T cells had expanded clonally.

V gave up 2 bases and J gave up 4 bases, with 7 bases separating them. The CDR3 contains 13 residues. Germline values: CDR1 KGHSH, CDR2 LQKENI. V and J are TRBV18 and TRBJ2-3; D may be TRBD2 (5 bases). Sequences were derived from CD4+ or CD8+ T cells sorted from blood, sampled in a trial of the OX40 agonist ivuxolimab. The sequence derives from an adult with an advanced solid tumor such as melanoma, head and neck, liver or kidney cancer. CDR3 protein: CASSPEGSDTQYF. Here the CDR3 DNA reads TGTGCCAGCTCACCAGAGGGATCAGATACGCAGTATTTT.